The 14 T cell receptor beta chains reported below all come from one sample, sequenced in a study of identical twins (dated by TCRdb to about 2016). The receptor library was made with 5' RACE. Sequencing used an Illumina HiSeq 2000. TCRdb reworked the public reads: Q25 trimming with fastp, MiXCR clone assembly, productive beta chains retained. Merged by CDR3 protein, the rows form single entries marked with the most common genes and DNA. This sample lists some 1,600,000 distinct CDR3 sequences; roughly a third were detected once. The top ten constitute more than 0.25% of the sample. Sample: cord blood. The receptors stem from a newborn girl in good health.

Regarding this clonotype: One end of the junction varies from germline; a read error may be responsible. V is TRBV20-1 and J is TRBJ1-6, with TRBD1 as a possible D gene (6 bases). Looked up from germline, CDR1 is DFQATT and CDR2 is SNEGSKA (reference sequence). The CDR3 consists of 13 residues. The CDR3, as DNA: TGTAGTGCTAGTACAGGGAGGGATTCACCCCTCCACTTT. It specifies CSASTGRDSPLHF.

The genes are TRBV20-1 and TRBJ2-3, with TRBD2 matching over 16 bases. Germline V gene sequence: CDR1 DFQATT, CDR2 SNEGSKA (reference sequence). V lost 3 bases to trimming and J lost 2 bases; unmatched junction nucleotides: 2. The CDR3 spans 16 residues. This CDR3 is CSASGTSGRATDTQYF. In nucleotides, the CDR3 is TGCAGTGCTAGTGGGACTAGCGGGAGGGCCACAGATACGCAGTATTTT.

The gene calls are TRBV7-9 and TRBJ2-3, with 9 bases identical to TRBD2. The junction had 12 bases not matched to a gene; V was cut back by 5 bases and J by 0 bases. The CDR3 has 18 amino acids. Germline V gene lookup returns CDR1 SEHNR and CDR2 FQNEAQ (reference sequence). CDR3 sequence: CASSPRSSGRISTDTQYF. CDR3 DNA sequence: TGTGCCAGCAGCCCCCGGAGTAGCGGGAGAATCAGCACAGATACGCAGTATTTT.

V usage is TRBV20-1 and J usage is TRBJ2-7, with a tentative D call TRBD1 (6 bases). In germline, CDR1 is DFQATT, CDR2 SNEGSKA (reference sequence). V was trimmed by 2 bases and J by 3 bases, leaving 14 bases between them. This CDR3 contains 14 residues. The CDR3 sequence is CSARPRGKGYEQYF. The CDR3 nucleotides read TGCAGTGCTAGACCCAGGGGAAAGGGCTACGAGCAGTACTTC.

The J gene is TRBJ1-6, the V gene TRBV5-1; the match to TRBD1 covers 8 bases. Trimming at V came to 1 base and at J to 0 bases, leaving 12 bases not matched to a gene. The germline V gene encodes CDR1 SGHRS and CDR2 YFSETQ. The length of the CDR3 is 20 residues. CDR3 amino acids: CASSLRAYRGLISYNSPLHF. The CDR3 DNA reads TGCGCCAGCAGCTTGCGGGCATACAGGGGGTTGATCTCCTATAATTCACCCCTCCACTTT.

The sample holds many counts of this clonotype. J is TRBJ2-7 and V is TRBV3-1; 9 bases fit TRBD1. Losses at the gene ends were 0 bases for V and 1 base for J; bases not matched to a gene: 1. Germline loops: CDR1 LGHDT, CDR2 YNNKEL (reference sequence). The length of the CDR3 is 15 residues. Here the CDR3 reads CASSQEGTGSYEQYF. CDR3 nucleotide sequence: TGTGCCAGCAGCCAAGAAGGGACAGGGTCCTACGAGCAGTACTTC.

This clonotype was recorded only once. The chain has TRBV30 and TRBJ1-5; D is undetermined. Trimming removed 0 bases at V and 3 bases at J, with 21 bases between. There are 18 residues in the CDR3. The germline V gene has CDR1 GTSNPN and CDR2 SVGIG (reference sequence). This CDR3 is CAWSVLGSTSSYNQPQHF. The CDR3 region has the DNA TGTGCCTGGAGTGTACTCGGATCGACCAGCTCATACAATCAGCCCCAGCATTTT.

At least ten counts were recorded for this clonotype. This chain joins TRBV12-3 or TRBV12-4 and TRBJ1-2; a possible D gene is TRBD1 (5 bases). This CDR3 has 17 residues. Trimming removed 2 bases at V and 0 bases at J, with 16 bases between. The CDR3 nucleotides read TGTGCCAGCAGTTTACGGCAGGGCCCCCTGCCTAACTATGGCTACACCTTC. Translated: CASSLRQGPLPNYGYTF.

This clonotype was observed once. A junction boundary mismatches the germline segment, possibly from a read error. The chain employs TRBV5-6 and TRBJ2-5, with 8 nucleotides matching TRBD2. Germline values: CDR1 SGHDT, CDR2 YYEEEE. The CDR3 sequence is 16 residues long. The CDR3 nucleotides read TGTGCCAGCAGCCCCACAGCGGGAGCCGGGAGAGAGACCCAGAACTTC. Its protein product is CASSPTAGAGRETQNF.

In its sample, this clonotype was seen many times. The genes are TRBV7-2 and TRBJ1-5, with a weak D call TRBD1 (6 bases). The CDR3 is made up of 14 amino acids. V lost 2 bases and J 2 bases, leaving 7 bases between the germline ends. Looked up from germline, CDR1 is SGHTA and CDR2 is FQGNSA. The CDR3 nucleotides read TGTGCCAGCAGCTTACGACAGGGCAATCAGCCCCAGCATTTT. This translates into CASSLRQGNQPQHF.

A remark on this clonotype: Possible read error: a much larger clone is one base away. The CDR3 nucleotides are TGTGCCAGCAGTTGGGGGACAGGGAACTACGAGCAGTACTTC. Its protein product is CASSWGTGNYEQYF. This chain joins TRBV27 and TRBJ2-5; 9 nucleotides agree with TRBD1. The end of the DNA fits TRBJ2-7 better, so the J call may be wrong. Germline CDR1 MNHEY, CDR2 SMNVEV (reference sequence). The CDR3 spans 14 residues.

Turning to this clonotype: A junction boundary mismatches the germline segment, possibly from a read error. This rearrangement joins TRBV5-1 to TRBJ2-5; the match to TRBD2 covers 7 bases. Germline values: CDR1 SGHRS, CDR2 YFSETQ. This CDR3 has 14 residues. CDR3 sequence reads: CASSTAGLQETQSF. As DNA, the CDR3 is TGCGCCAGCAGCACTGCGGGACTACAAGAGACCCAGTCCTTC.

This clonotype has just a few counts. The chain joins TRBV6-1 to TRBJ1-2; D possibly corresponds to TRBD1 (5 bases). Germline V gene lookup returns CDR1 MNHNS and CDR2 SASEGT. Trimming shortened V by 8 bases and J by 7 bases, and 23 bases separated the two germline ends. The CDR3 consists of 15 residues. The chain's CDR3 is CASAYSGGTSTGYTF. DNA for the CDR3: TGTGCCAGCGCTTACTCCGGGGGAACGTCAACTGGCTACACCTTC.

This sequence joins TRBV9 and TRBJ2-1; 8 bases line up with TRBD2. J gave up 4 bases and V 3 bases, and 21 bases lay outside the gene matches. In germline, CDR1 is SGDLS, CDR2 YYNGEE. This CDR3 region has 20 residues. CDR3 in DNA: TGTGCCAGCAGCGAACACGTATTTTGGTCACGGGGGGGCCAATACAATGAGCAGTTCTTC. It encodes CASSEHVFWSRGGQYNEQFF.